Listed here are 27 T cell receptor beta chains from one sample, sequenced in a study of T cell responses to AZD1222 COVID-19 vaccine. Sequencing used immunoSEQ multiplex PCR; TCRdb keeps in-frame clones, though not all of them. The table has around 200,000 clones, roughly 94% seen once. The sample in question was peripheral blood, obtained 28 days after the second AZD1222 dose. The receptor source for this set is an adult who received the AZD1222 COVID-19 vaccine.

This clone appeared once. V is TRBV6-5 and J is TRBJ2-2; D not certain. V was cut by 0 bases and J by 0 bases, with 8 bases left in between. The germline gives CDR1 MNHEY, CDR2 SVGAGI. The length of the CDR3 is 16 residues. The CDR3 region is CASSYSYISNTGELFF. The CDR3, as DNA: TGTGCCAGCAGTTACTCATACATTTCGAACACCGGGGAGCTGTTTTTT.

The chain is built from TRBV4-1 and TRBJ2-5; D unresolved. The CDR3 has 14 residues. Trimming stripped 4 bases from V and 0 bases from J, with 9 bases between. The V gene's germline CDR1 is MGHRA and CDR2 YSYEKL. Here the CDR3 DNA reads TGCGCCAGCAGCCCCCGACGGTACCAAGAGACCCAGTACTTC. This gives the protein CASSPRRYQETQYF.

This chain uses TRBV20-1 with TRBJ1-4; D possibly corresponds to TRBD1 (5 bases). V was trimmed by 3 bases and J by 8 bases, leaving 22 bases between them. Germline CDR1 is DFQATT and CDR2 is SNEGSKA (reference sequence). This CDR3 spans 16 amino acids. The DNA for the CDR3 is TGCAGTGCTAGTAAAAGGGGTCCCACCCCTAGGGAAAAACTGTTTTTT. This gives the protein CSASKRGPTPREKLFF.

This clone was seen only once. The chain employs TRBV28 and TRBJ1-1; no definite D call. V lost 7 bases, J lost 0 bases, and 6 bases lay in between. CDR1 and CDR2 (germline): MDHEN, SYDVKM. This CDR3 has 12 residues. CDR3 protein: CASIDLNTEAFF. The DNA for the CDR3 is TGTGCCAGCATTGATCTGAACACTGAAGCTTTCTTT.

J is TRBJ2-3 and V is TRBV28; maybe TRBD1 (6 bases). Trimming removed 5 bases from V and 2 bases from J, with 11 bases in between. The CDR3 loop spans 14 amino acids. Germline CDR1 MDHEN, CDR2 SYDVKM. CDR3 region: CASSQQGYTDTQYF. The CDR3 DNA is TGTGCCAGCAGTCAACAGGGATACACAGATACGCAGTATTTT.

V usage is TRBV7-3 and J usage is TRBJ2-3; 8 nucleotides match TRBD2. Trimming took 5 bases from V and 2 from J; bases not matched to a gene: 18. The CDR3 is made up of 19 amino acids. Germline V CDR1 and CDR2: SGHTA, FQGTGA. For the CDR3, the DNA is TGTGCCAGCAGCACAGGGTTCGGGATAGCGGGAAAAGACACAGATACGCAGTATTTT. Translating gives CASSTGFGIAGKDTDTQYF. The full variable domain, its missing parts supplied by reference TRBV7-3 and TRBJ2-3, is GAGVSQTPSNKVTEKGKYVELRCDPISGHTALYWYRQSLGQGPEFLIYFQGTGAADDSGLPNDRFFAVRPEGSVSTLKIQRTERGDSAVYLCASSTGFGIAGKDTDTQYFGPGTRLTVL.

The V gene is TRBV6-2 or TRBV6-3, the J gene TRBJ1-2; 8 nucleotides align to TRBD1. With 6 bases clipped from V and 4 bases from J, the junction kept 16 bases outside the gene matches. The V gene's germline CDR1 is MNHEY and CDR2 SVGEGT. The CDR3 loop spans 17 amino acids. The CDR3 here is CASSNLPHTGGGYGYTF. CDR3 DNA: TGTGCCAGCAGCAACCTCCCCCATACAGGGGGAGGCTATGGCTACACCTTC.

The V and J genes are TRBV7-8 and TRBJ2-3; D may be TRBD1 (6 bases). Trimming stripped 3 bases from V and 2 bases from J, with 9 bases between. This CDR3 comprises 14 residues. Germline loops: CDR1 SGHVS, CDR2 FQNEAQ. The DNA of the CDR3 is TGTGCCAGCAGCTTGGGGACACTCACAGATACGCAGTATTTT. Residues: CASSLGTLTDTQYF.

V and J are TRBV12-3 or TRBV12-4 and TRBJ2-1; maybe TRBD1 (5 bases). Trimming stripped 5 bases from V and 4 bases from J, with 9 bases between. The CDR3 is 13 residues long. CDR3 in DNA: TGTGCCAGCAGTCCACAGGTATACAATGAGCAGTTCTTC. As protein: CASSPQVYNEQFF.

The V and J genes are TRBV6-2 or TRBV6-3 and TRBJ1-4, with a tentative D call TRBD1 (6 bases). The germline V gene has CDR1 MNHEY and CDR2 SVGEGT. The V and J ends lost 5 bases and 0 bases respectively, with 13 bases between them. This CDR3 comprises 16 residues. CDR3 sequence reads: CASSGWTAATNEKLFF. In DNA, the CDR3 is TGTGCCAGCAGTGGGTGGACAGCGGCAACTAATGAAAAACTGTTTTTT.

The J gene is TRBJ2-1, the V gene TRBV7-9, with 9 bases that match TRBD2. V was pared by 2 bases and J by 6 bases, with 8 bases of the junction left unmatched. The CDR3 has 16 amino acids. Germline values: CDR1 SEHNR, CDR2 FQNEAQ (reference sequence). CDR3 residues: CASSLTALAGINEQFF. The DNA for the CDR3 is TGTGCCAGCAGCTTAACAGCCCTAGCGGGGATCAATGAGCAGTTCTTC.

The V gene is TRBV24-1, the J gene TRBJ2-5; a weak D match, TRBD1 (6 bases). Germline V lookup: CDR1 KGHDR, CDR2 SFDVKD. V was cut by 4 bases and J by 3 bases, with 17 bases left in between. The CDR3 length is 16 residues. CDR3 in DNA: TGTGCCACCAGTGACCGCAGGGGTCCCCAGAAAGAGACCCAGTACTTC. This gives the protein CATSDRRGPQKETQYF.

V gene TRBV28 combines with J gene TRBJ1-4; 10 nucleotides line up with TRBD1. The CDR3 extends over 18 amino acids. V lost 8 bases to trimming and J lost 6 bases; unmatched junction nucleotides: 18. Germline values: CDR1 MDHEN, CDR2 SYDVKM. CDR3 sequence (DNA): TGTGCCAGCGCCAACAGACCGGGACAGGGGAGTTGGGATGAAAAACTGTTTTTT. Translated, it gives CASANRPGQGSWDEKLFF.

The genes are TRBV19 and TRBJ1-5; TRBD1 matches 10 bases. This CDR3 region has 15 residues. V trimming: 6 bases; J trimming: 6 bases; junction bases outside the gene matches: 8. In germline, CDR1 is LNHDA, CDR2 SQIVND (reference sequence). The CDR3: CASSPGQGIRQPQHF. The CDR3 region has the DNA TGTGCCAGTAGCCCGGGACAGGGGATTCGTCAGCCCCAGCATTTT.

The chain recombines TRBV19 with TRBJ1-2; the D is unclear. V was shortened by 7 bases and J by 6 bases, with 12 bases between the two germline ends. Per the germline V gene, CDR1 is LNHDA and CDR2 is SQIVND (reference sequence). The CDR3 length is 12 residues. Here the CDR3 DNA reads TGTGCCAGTAATGGTCGGAACGATGGCTACACCTTC. This sequence encodes CASNGRNDGYTF.

The chain uses TRBV25-1 and TRBJ1-2; tentatively, D is TRBD1 (5 bases). The CDR3 is made up of 11 amino acids. Germline V CDR1 and CDR2: MGHDK, SYGVNS. V lost 6 bases and J lost 8, with 10 bases in between. CDR3 protein: CASRAGTGYTF. CDR3 nucleotides: TGTGCCAGCAGGGCAGGGACGGGCTACACCTTC.

This clone came up once. This rearrangement joins TRBV27 to TRBJ1-5, with D unresolved. The V end was cut by 8 bases, the J end by 5 bases, with 10 bases between. Germline loops: CDR1 MNHEY, CDR2 SMNVEV (reference sequence). The CDR3 is made up of 12 amino acids. As DNA, the CDR3 is TGTGCCAGCGGTTCCCAAGATCAGCCCCAGCATTTT. Translated: CASGSQDQPQHF.

The chain uses TRBV7-9 and TRBJ1-4, with 11 bases fitting TRBD1. Looked up from germline, CDR1 is SEHNR and CDR2 is FQNEAQ (reference sequence). V lost 4 bases to trimming and J lost 2 bases; unmatched junction nucleotides: 3. This CDR3 region has 16 residues. CDR3 protein: CASSWGDRGTNEKLFF. In nucleotides, the CDR3 is TGTGCCAGCAGCTGGGGGGACAGGGGGACTAATGAAAAACTGTTTTTT.

Only a few counts were recorded for this clone. The chain links TRBV7-9 to TRBJ1-2; D call uncertain. This CDR3 comprises 12 residues. The ends were cut back, 1 base at V and 4 bases at J, with 4 bases in the middle. Germline-derived CDR1 and CDR2 are SEHNR and FQNEAQ (reference sequence). The CDR3 here is CASSLEVYGYTF. CDR3 nucleotides: TGTGCCAGCAGCTTAGAGGTCTATGGCTACACCTTC.

This chain uses TRBV10-3 with TRBJ2-3; 15 bases map to TRBD2. Germline V gene sequence: CDR1 ENHRY, CDR2 SYGVKD. This CDR3 has 18 amino acids. V trimming: 6 bases; J trimming: 5 bases; junction bases outside the gene matches: 12. The CDR3 DNA reads as TGTGCCATCAGGGGACTAGCGGGGGGCTTTCCTCCGAGAGATACGCAGTATTTT. As protein: CAIRGLAGGFPPRDTQYF.

The gene calls are TRBV19 and TRBJ2-7; TRBD1 matches 9 bases. The CDR3 covers 13 residues. J was trimmed by 4 bases and V by 4 bases; bases with no gene match: 2. In germline, CDR1 is LNHDA, CDR2 SQIVND (reference sequence). The CDR3 reads CASSNGQGYEQYF. For the CDR3, the DNA is TGTGCCAGTAGTAACGGACAGGGGTACGAGCAGTACTTC.

The chain couples TRBV6-6 to TRBJ1-1; D is unresolved. Germline V gene data show CDR1 as MNHNY and CDR2 as SVGAGI (reference sequence). Between the trimmed V and J ends, which lost 7 bases and 2 bases, there was a span of 11 bases. This CDR3 region has 13 residues. CDR3 coding DNA: TGTGCCAGCACTCCCAGAAGTAACACTGAAGCTTTCTTT. Translated, it gives CASTPRSNTEAFF.

The chain employs TRBV19 and TRBJ1-1, with TRBD1 identical over 10 bases. Germline V gives CDR1 LNHDA, CDR2 SQIVND (reference sequence). The CDR3 length is 16 residues. Trimming removed 6 bases from V and 3 bases from J; junction bases left unmatched: 10. CDR3: CASRPDRGLGDTEAFF. The DNA for the CDR3 is TGTGCCAGTAGGCCCGACAGGGGGCTAGGGGACACTGAAGCTTTCTTT.

V gene TRBV11-2 combines with J gene TRBJ2-3; 8 positions match TRBD1. V gave up 5 bases and J gave up 1 base; unmatched junction bases: 8. Germline lookup yields CDR1 SGHAT and CDR2 FQNNGV. CDR3 length: 16 amino acids. CDR3 DNA: TGTGCCAGCAGCCCAACGACAGGGGCGGGCACAGATACGCAGTATTTT. Protein product: CASSPTTGAGTDTQYF.

This chain joins TRBV19 and TRBJ1-5; 8 nucleotides align to TRBD1. V gave up 3 bases and J gave up 5 bases; unmatched junction bases: 6. Germline CDR1 reads LNHDA; CDR2 reads SQIVND (reference sequence). The CDR3 is 15 residues long. The CDR3 DNA is TGTGCCAGTAGTATCTCTGGACAGGGTGATCAGCCCCAGCATTTT. Translating gives CASSISGQGDQPQHF.

V usage is TRBV6-1 and J usage is TRBJ1-1; TRBD1 might be the D (6 bases). The germline gives CDR1 MNHNS, CDR2 SASEGT. The CDR3 runs 15 residues. V lost 3 bases to trimming and J lost 2 bases, with 13 bases between them. In DNA, the CDR3 is TGTGCCAGCAGTGAGGCCGGGACACTCAACACTGAAGCTTTCTTT. As protein: CASSEAGTLNTEAFF.

This sequence joins TRBV23-1 and TRBJ2-3; D not certain. TRBV23-1 is placed among ORFs of uncertain function. This CDR3 spans 14 amino acids. V lost 9 bases, J lost 1 base, and 14 bases lay in between. The CDR3 here is CARGRLGGTDTQYF. The CDR3 bases are TGCGCCAGGGGTCGACTTGGGGGCACAGATACGCAGTATTTT.